A single sample gave rise to the 10 T cell receptor beta chains below, sequenced in a study of shared clonotypes between healthy human individuals (dated by TCRdb to 2020 to 2022). The library was built by means of the immunoSEQ multiplex PCR assay. The table was pulled from immuneACCESS by TCRdb, which kept in-frame rearrangements only. Such tables lose some clones; where checked, under half of the loss comes from unresolved V genes, and the rest has no known cause. The sample profile shows around 2,100,000 clones; about 95% of them were found once. 0.95% to 1.5% of the sample goes to the ten largest clones. For the CD8 naive samples, CD45RO-negative cells were positively selected for CCR7, yielding a CD45RA+CCR7+ population from which TemRA cells were excluded. Sequenced input: naive CD8+ T cells sorted from blood. This sample's cell subset or site label indicates: CD45RA+CCR7+. The receptor set was obtained from a man aged 18 to 29 in good health.

Remarks on this clone: This CDR3 is also generated by other DNA sequences in the sample. The chain combines TRBV27 with TRBJ1-5, with D unclear. V lost 3 bases, J lost 6 bases, and 6 bases lay in between. Germline CDR1 is MNHEY and CDR2 is SMNVEV (reference sequence). The CDR3 consists of 12 residues. CDR3 loop: CASSFVGQPQHF. The DNA of the CDR3 is TGTGCCAGCAGTTTCGTAGGTCAGCCCCAGCATTTT.

This chain joins TRBV13 and TRBJ1-1, with a tentative D call TRBD1 (6 bases). The V gene's germline CDR1 is PRHDT and CDR2 FYEKMQ (reference sequence). Trimming stripped 1 base from V and 5 bases from J, with 8 bases between. CDR3 length equals 13 residues. The CDR3 region has the DNA TGTGCCAGCAGCTTAGAGGGGGTGACTGAAGCTTTCTTT. Translation: CASSLEGVTEAFF.

The chain joins TRBV15 to TRBJ2-2; TRBD2 might be the D (5 bases). V was clipped by 4 bases and J by 3 bases, with 12 bases between them. The CDR3 extends over 15 amino acids. Per germline, CDR1 LNHNV and CDR2 YYDKDF (reference sequence). CDR3 DNA: TGTGCCACCAGCACCATAAGCGGATACACCGGGGAGCTGTTTTTT. Amino acid sequence: CATSTISGYTGELFF.

The chain carries TRBV11-2 and TRBJ1-2; no clear D. In germline, CDR1 is SGHAT, CDR2 FQNNGV. Trimming took 3 bases from V and 3 from J, leaving 8 bases between them. The CDR3 spans 13 residues. The CDR3 spells CASSFGSHYGYTF. In DNA, the CDR3 is TGTGCCAGCAGCTTCGGTAGTCACTATGGCTACACCTTC.

V is TRBV29-1 and J is TRBJ2-7; D uncertain. Trimming pared 1 base from V and 3 bases from J, leaving 4 bases between. Germline-derived CDR1 and CDR2 are SQVTM and ANQGSEA. The CDR3 contains 11 residues. CDR3 sequence: CSVEVLYEQYF. DNA of the CDR3: TGCAGCGTTGAAGTCCTCTACGAGCAGTACTTC.

This rearrangement joins TRBV9 to TRBJ2-5; perhaps TRBD2 as D (6 bases). The V and J ends lost 0 bases and 4 bases respectively, with 7 bases between them. The CDR3 loop spans 13 amino acids. In germline, CDR1 is SGDLS, CDR2 YYNGEE. The CDR3 DNA is TGTGCCAGCAGCGTAGGGGACTCAGAGACCCAGTACTTC. It specifies CASSVGDSETQYF.

The chain is built from TRBV25-1 and TRBJ2-7; possibly TRBD1 for D (6 bases). CDR1 and CDR2 from the germline V gene are MGHDK and SYGVNS. The CDR3 runs to 18 residues. V lost 1 base and J lost 2, with 21 bases in between. In DNA form, the CDR3 reads TGTGCCAGCAGTGAATCGGTTTTTTTGGCAGGGGTTACCTACGAGCAGTACTTC. Encoded protein: CASSESVFLAGVTYEQYF.

The rearrangement uses TRBV25-1 and TRBJ2-7, with D perhaps matching TRBD1 or TRBD2 (5 bases each). The CDR3 has 12 residues. Trimming took 10 bases from V and 3 from J, leaving 13 bases between them. From germline, CDR1 is MGHDK and CDR2 SYGVNS. The CDR3 protein is CAISGAGYEQYF. In nucleotides, the CDR3 is TGTGCCATCTCTGGGGCGGGCTACGAGCAGTACTTC.

The chain joins TRBV11-2 to TRBJ2-7; a weak D match, TRBD2 (6 bases). This CDR3 contains 16 residues. CDR1 is SGHAT and CDR2 is FQNNGV in the germline V gene. V was clipped by 0 bases and J by 2 bases, with 14 bases between them. CDR3 bases: TGTGCCAGCAGCTTAGAAGGCCAGCGGGCCGCCTACGAGCAGTACTTC. Translation gives CASSLEGQRAAYEQYF.

The V call is TRBV7-9, the J call TRBJ1-6; 7 bases are a match to TRBD1. The CDR3 is 14 residues long. V shed 5 bases, J shed 6 bases, and the junction held 4 bases outside the gene matches. CDR1 is SEHNR, CDR2 FQNEAQ, per germline (reference sequence). CDR3 sequence reads: CASSPGQFNSPLHF. CDR3 coding DNA: TGTGCCAGCAGCCCGGGACAGTTTAATTCACCCCTCCACTTT.